This T cell receptor (beta chain) was found in a study of T cells in Graves' hyperthyroidism and ophthalmopathy. Notes on the study in general: A model of 13 V-J features distinguished ophthalmopathy from stable hyperthyroidism.

This clonotype showed up many times. Its target is unknown. Germline CDR1 is MNHEY and CDR2 is SVGAGI. CDR3 length: 11 amino acids. Trimming took 7 bases from V and 7 from J, leaving 10 bases between them. Graves' hyperthyroidism is called stable when ophthalmopathy does not progress within 18 months. Patients having uncontrolled infection, another autoimmune disease, pregnancy or lactation were not included. PBMCs came from about 10 ml fresh peripheral blood. The investigators amplified TCR beta CDR3 regions from RNA transcripts. Researchers ran a first-round RT-PCR on the TCR CDR3 using the HTBI primer set. TCRdb re-analysed the multiplex PCR reads in MiXCR, keeping a single row per CDR3 protein. The data contain a few hundred thousand distinct CDR3 sequences, less than 25% of them singletons.

Sequenced material: blood. The source of this sequence is a man in his late teens or twenties with Graves' hyperthyroidism. The V call is TRBV6-5, the J call TRBJ1-2; D not resolved. The CDR3, as DNA: TGTGCCAGCACCGATACGTTTGGCTACACCTTC. Amino acid sequence: CASTDTFGYTF.